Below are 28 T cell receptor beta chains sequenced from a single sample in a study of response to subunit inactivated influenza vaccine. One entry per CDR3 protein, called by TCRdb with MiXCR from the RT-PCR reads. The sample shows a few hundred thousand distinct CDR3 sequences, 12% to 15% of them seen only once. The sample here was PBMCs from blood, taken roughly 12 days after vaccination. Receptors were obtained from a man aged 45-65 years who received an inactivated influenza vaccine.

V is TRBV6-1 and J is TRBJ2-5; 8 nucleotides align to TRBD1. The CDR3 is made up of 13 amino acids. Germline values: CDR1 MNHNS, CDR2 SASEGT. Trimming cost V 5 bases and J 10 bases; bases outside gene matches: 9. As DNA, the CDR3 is TGTGCCAGCAGTAATAGCAGACAGGGGATCCAGTACTTC. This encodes CASSNSRQGIQYF.

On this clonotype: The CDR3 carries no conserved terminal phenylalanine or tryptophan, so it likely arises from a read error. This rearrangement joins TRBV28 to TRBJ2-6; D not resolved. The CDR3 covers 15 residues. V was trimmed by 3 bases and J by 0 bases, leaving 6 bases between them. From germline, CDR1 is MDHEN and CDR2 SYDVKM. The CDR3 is CASSFQPSGANVLTL. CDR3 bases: TGTGCCAGCAGTTTTCAGCCCTCTGGGGCCAACGTCCTGACTTTA.

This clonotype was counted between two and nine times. The chain's CDR3 is CASSQMTTTDTQYF. CDR3 nucleotide sequence: TGTGCCAGCAGCCAAATGACCACCACAGATACGCAGTATTTT. The rearrangement links TRBV4-2 to TRBJ2-3; D call uncertain. This CDR3 contains 14 residues. V was pared by 2 bases and J by 2 bases, with 8 bases between. Looked up from germline, CDR1 is LGHNA and CDR2 is YNFKEQ.

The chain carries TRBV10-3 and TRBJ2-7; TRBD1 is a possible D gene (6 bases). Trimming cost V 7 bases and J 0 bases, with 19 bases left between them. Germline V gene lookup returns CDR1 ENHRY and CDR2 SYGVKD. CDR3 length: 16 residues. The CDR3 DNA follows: TGTGCCATCACACAATCGACAGGATCGAGCTCCTACGAGCAGTACTTC. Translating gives CAITQSTGSSSYEQYF.

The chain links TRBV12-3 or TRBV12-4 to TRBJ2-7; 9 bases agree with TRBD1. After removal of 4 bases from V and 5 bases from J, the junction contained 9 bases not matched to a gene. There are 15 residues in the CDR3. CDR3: CASSSHGDRANEQYF. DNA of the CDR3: TGTGCCAGCAGTTCCCACGGGGACAGGGCCAACGAGCAGTACTTC.

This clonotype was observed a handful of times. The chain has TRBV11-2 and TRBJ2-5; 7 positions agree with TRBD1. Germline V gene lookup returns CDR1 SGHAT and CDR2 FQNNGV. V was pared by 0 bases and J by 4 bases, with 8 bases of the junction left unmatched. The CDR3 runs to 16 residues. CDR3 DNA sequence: TGTGCCAGCAGCTTAGATAGACAGGGTCATAGAGAGACCCAGTACTTC. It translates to CASSLDRQGHRETQYF.

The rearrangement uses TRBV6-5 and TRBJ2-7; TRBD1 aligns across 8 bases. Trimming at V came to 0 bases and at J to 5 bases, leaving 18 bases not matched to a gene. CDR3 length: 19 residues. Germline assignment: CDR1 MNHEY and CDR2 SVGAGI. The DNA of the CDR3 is TGTGCCAGCAGTTACTCGAGAGGAGATTGGACAGGGAGAGTGAACGAGCAGTACTTC. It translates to CASSYSRGDWTGRVNEQYF.

CDR3 DNA sequence: TGCAGCGTTGATAAAAGTCAGGGGGCGCAGTATTTT. It encodes CSVDKSQGAQYF. The rearrangement links TRBV29-1 to TRBJ2-3; TRBD1 aligns across 7 bases. CDR1 SQVTM and CDR2 ANQGSEA come from the germline V gene. The CDR3 sequence is 12 residues long. J gave up 10 bases and V 3 bases, and 7 bases lay outside the gene matches.

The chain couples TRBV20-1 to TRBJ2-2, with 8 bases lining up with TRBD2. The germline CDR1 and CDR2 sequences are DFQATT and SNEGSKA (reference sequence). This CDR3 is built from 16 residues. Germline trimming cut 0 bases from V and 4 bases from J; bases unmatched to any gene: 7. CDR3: CSARESGGLGTGELFF. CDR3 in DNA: TGCAGTGCTAGAGAGAGCGGGGGCCTTGGCACCGGGGAGCTGTTTTTT.

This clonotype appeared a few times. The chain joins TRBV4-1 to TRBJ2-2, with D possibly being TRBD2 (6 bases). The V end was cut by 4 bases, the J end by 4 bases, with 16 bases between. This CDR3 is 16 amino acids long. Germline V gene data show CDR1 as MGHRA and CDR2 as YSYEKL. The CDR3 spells CASSRGPDGGTGELFF. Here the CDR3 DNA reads TGCGCCAGCAGCCGAGGACCGGACGGGGGCACCGGGGAGCTGTTTTTT.

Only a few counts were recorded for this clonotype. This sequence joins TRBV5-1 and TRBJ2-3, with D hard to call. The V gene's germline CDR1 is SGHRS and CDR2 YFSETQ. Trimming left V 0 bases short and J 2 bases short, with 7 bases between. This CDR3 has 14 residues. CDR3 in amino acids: CASSLGDTTDTQYF. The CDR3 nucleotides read TGCGCCAGCAGCTTGGGGGATACCACAGATACGCAGTATTTT.

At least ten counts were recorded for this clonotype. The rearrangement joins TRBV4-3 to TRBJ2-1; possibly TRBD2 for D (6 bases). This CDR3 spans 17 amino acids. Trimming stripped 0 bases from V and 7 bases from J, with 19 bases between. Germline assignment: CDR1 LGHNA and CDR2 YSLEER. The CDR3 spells CASSQDKWGVAVNEQFF. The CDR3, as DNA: TGCGCCAGCAGCCAAGATAAATGGGGAGTAGCGGTTAATGAGCAGTTCTTC.

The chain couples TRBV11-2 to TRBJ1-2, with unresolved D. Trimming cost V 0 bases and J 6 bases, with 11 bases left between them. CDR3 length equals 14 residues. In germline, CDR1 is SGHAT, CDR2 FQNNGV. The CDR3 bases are TGTGCCAGCAGCTTAGATATTACCCGTGATGGCTACACCTTC. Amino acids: CASSLDITRDGYTF.

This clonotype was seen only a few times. As DNA, the CDR3 is TGTGCCATCAGTGATATTTTGGGAAAGGGCGGAACCTACAATGAGCAGTTCTTC. Protein: CAISDILGKGGTYNEQFF. The chain carries TRBV10-3 and TRBJ2-1; D is ambiguous. Germline CDR1 ENHRY, CDR2 SYGVKD. Trimming left V 3 bases short and J 2 bases short, with 20 bases between. This CDR3 spans 18 amino acids.

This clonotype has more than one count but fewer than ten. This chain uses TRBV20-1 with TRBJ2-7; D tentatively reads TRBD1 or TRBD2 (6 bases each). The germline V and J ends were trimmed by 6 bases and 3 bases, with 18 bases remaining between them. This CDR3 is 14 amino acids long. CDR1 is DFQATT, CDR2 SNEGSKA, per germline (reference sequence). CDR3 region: CSANGGAVIYEQYF. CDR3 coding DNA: TGCAGTGCCAACGGGGGCGCTGTTATCTACGAGCAGTACTTC.

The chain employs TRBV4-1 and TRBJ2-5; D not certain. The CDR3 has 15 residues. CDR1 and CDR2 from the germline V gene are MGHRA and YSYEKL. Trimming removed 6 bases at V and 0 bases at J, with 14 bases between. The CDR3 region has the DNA TGCGCCAGCAGTCCTAGGAGCCCCTACCAAGAGACCCAGTACTTC. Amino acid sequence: CASSPRSPYQETQYF.

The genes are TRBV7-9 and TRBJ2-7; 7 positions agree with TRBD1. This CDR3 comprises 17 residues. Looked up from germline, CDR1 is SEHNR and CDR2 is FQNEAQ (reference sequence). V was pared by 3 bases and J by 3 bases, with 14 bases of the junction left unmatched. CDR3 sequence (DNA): TGTGCCAGCAGCTTGGGTCTCACACAGGGGCTCCTCTACGAGCAGTACTTC. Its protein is CASSLGLTQGLLYEQYF.

CDR3 sequence (DNA): TGTGCCAGCAGAAAACTCCTCCCACAGGGGCACCACGAGCAGTACTTC. This codes for CASRKLLPQGHHEQYF. This chain connects TRBV6-2 or TRBV6-3 to TRBJ2-7; 7 nucleotides match TRBD1. The CDR3 spans 16 residues. Losses at the gene ends were 6 bases for V and 5 bases for J; bases not matched to a gene: 16. Per germline, CDR1 MNHEY and CDR2 SVGEGT.

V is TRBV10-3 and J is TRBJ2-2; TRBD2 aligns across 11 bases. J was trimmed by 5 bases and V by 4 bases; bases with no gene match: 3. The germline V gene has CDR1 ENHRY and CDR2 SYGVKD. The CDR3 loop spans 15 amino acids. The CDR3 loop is CAISVTSGRTGELFF. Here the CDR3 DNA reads TGTGCCATCAGTGTCACTAGCGGGAGAACCGGGGAGCTGTTTTTT.

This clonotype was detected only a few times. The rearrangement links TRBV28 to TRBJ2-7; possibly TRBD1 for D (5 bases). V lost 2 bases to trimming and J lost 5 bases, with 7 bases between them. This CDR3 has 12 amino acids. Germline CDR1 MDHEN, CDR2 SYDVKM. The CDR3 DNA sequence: TGTGCCAGCAGTTTAGGGGCGGACGAGCAGTACTTC. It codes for CASSLGADEQYF. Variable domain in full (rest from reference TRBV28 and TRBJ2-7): DVKVTQSSRYLVKRTGEKVFLECVQDMDHENMFWYRQDPGLGLRLIYFSYDVKMKEKGDIPEGYSVSREKKERFSLILESASTNQTSMYLCASSLGADEQYFGPGTRLTVT.

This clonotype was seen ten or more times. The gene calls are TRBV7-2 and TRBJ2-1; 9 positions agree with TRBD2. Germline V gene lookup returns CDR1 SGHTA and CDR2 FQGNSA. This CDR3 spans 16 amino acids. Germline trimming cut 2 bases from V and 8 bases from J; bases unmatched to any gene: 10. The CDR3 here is CASSLLDSGGRYEQFF. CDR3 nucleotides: TGTGCCAGCAGCTTACTGGACAGCGGGGGGAGGTATGAGCAGTTCTTC.

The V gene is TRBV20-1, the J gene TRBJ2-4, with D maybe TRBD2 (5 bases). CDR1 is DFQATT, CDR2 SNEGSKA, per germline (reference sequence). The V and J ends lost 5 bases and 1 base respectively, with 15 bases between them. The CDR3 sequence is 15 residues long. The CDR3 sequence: CSAPEGRWAKNIQYF. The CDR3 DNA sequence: TGCAGTGCTCCAGAGGGCAGGTGGGCCAAAAACATTCAGTACTTC.

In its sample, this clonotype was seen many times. The CDR3 here is CASSSGQGGREAFF. For the CDR3, the DNA is TGTGCCAGCAGCTCAGGACAGGGGGGGCGTGAAGCTTTCTTT. The chain has TRBV7-8 and TRBJ1-1, with 10 bases aligning to TRBD1. Germline CDR1 SGHVS, CDR2 FQNEAQ. The CDR3 consists of 14 residues. Germline trimming cut 4 bases from V and 7 bases from J; bases unmatched to any gene: 6.

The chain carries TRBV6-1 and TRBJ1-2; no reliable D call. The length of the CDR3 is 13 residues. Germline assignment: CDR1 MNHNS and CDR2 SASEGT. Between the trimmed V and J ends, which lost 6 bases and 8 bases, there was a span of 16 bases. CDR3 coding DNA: TGTGCCAGCAGCCGAAGAGGGCAAGGAGGCTACACCTTC. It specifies CASSRRGQGGYTF.

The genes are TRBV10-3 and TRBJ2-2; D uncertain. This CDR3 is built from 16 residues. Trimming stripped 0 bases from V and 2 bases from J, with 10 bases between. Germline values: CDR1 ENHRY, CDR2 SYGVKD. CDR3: CAISESAHTNTGELFF. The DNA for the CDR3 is TGTGCCATCAGTGAGTCGGCACACACAAACACCGGGGAGCTGTTTTTT.

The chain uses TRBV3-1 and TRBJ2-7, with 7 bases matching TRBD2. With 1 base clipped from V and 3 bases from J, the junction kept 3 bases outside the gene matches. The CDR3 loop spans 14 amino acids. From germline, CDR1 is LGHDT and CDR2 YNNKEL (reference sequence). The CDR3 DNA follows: TGTGCCAGCAGCCAAGGAATAGCGGGCTACGAGCAGTACTTC. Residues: CASSQGIAGYEQYF.

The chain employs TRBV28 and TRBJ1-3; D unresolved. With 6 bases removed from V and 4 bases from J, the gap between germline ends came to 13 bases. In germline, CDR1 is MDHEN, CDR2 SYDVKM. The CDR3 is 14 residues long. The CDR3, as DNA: TGTGCCAGCAGCTCCCCCGTAAGGGGAAACACCATATATTTT. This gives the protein CASSSPVRGNTIYF.

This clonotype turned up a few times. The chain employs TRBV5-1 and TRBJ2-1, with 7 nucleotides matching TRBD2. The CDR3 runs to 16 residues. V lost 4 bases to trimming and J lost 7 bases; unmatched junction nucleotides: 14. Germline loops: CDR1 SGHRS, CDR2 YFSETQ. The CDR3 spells CASSAGLGEGRNEQFF. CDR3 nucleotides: TGCGCCAGCAGCGCAGGACTAGGTGAGGGTCGGAATGAGCAGTTCTTC.